The 32 T cell receptor beta chains below all came from one sample that was sequenced in a study of T cell repertoires in cytomegalovirus infection. TCRdb itself ran the reads through MiXCR, one entry per CDR3 protein. The table shows about 450,000 distinct CDR3 sequences, with approximately 30% occurring only once. The source material was PBMCs. These TCRs come from a human donor in good health (CMV status not recorded). Some clones in this sample may be carry-over from other donors' samples.

This clonotype was found a few times. The chain combines TRBV28 with TRBJ2-3; D not certain. The V end was cut by 8 bases, the J end by 2 bases, with 11 bases between. The CDR3 runs 13 residues. Germline V gene data show CDR1 as MDHEN and CDR2 as SYDVKM. The chain's CDR3 is CASRAPSTDTQYF. The CDR3 DNA follows: TGTGCCAGCCGGGCCCCGTCCACAGATACGCAGTATTTT.

This clonotype was seen more than once but under ten times. V usage is TRBV7-6 and J usage is TRBJ2-3, with TRBD1 matching 7 bases. The trim removed 5 bases at V and 2 bases at J, leaving 7 bases unmatched. In germline, CDR1 is SGHVS, CDR2 FNYEAQ. This CDR3 is built from 15 residues. DNA of the CDR3: TGTGCCAGCAGCACGAGGGACAGCTTCACAGATACGCAGTATTTT. It codes for CASSTRDSFTDTQYF.

DNA for the CDR3: TGTGCCAGCAGCCCCGGACAGTCTGGAAACACCATATATTTT. It encodes CASSPGQSGNTIYF. The rearrangement uses TRBV7-9 and TRBJ1-3, with D possibly TRBD1 on 6 matching bases. The germline gives CDR1 SEHNR, CDR2 FQNEAQ (reference sequence). The ends were cut back, 5 bases at V and 1 base at J, with 9 bases in the middle. This CDR3 has 14 amino acids.

The V and J genes are TRBV20-1 and TRBJ2-4; D possibly uses TRBD1 or TRBD2 (5 bases each). The V gene's germline CDR1 is DFQATT and CDR2 SNEGSKA (reference sequence). The CDR3 covers 14 residues. V was pared by 5 bases and J by 2 bases, with 13 bases between. CDR3 protein: CSARMGVSKNIQYF. In DNA, the CDR3 is TGCAGTGCTCGCATGGGGGTTTCCAAAAACATTCAGTACTTC.

This rearrangement joins TRBV19 to TRBJ2-7; a possible D gene is TRBD1 (6 bases). Germline V CDR1 and CDR2: LNHDA, SQIVND (reference sequence). CDR3 length equals 16 residues. The germline V and J ends were trimmed by 5 bases and 6 bases, with 23 bases remaining between them. CDR3 loop: CASSPYSEIRGGEQYF. The CDR3 DNA sequence: TGTGCCAGTAGTCCGTACTCCGAGATCCGAGGGGGCGAGCAGTACTTC.

This clonotype was picked up a small number of times. The chain has TRBV19 and TRBJ2-2; D not certain. The CDR3 covers 17 residues. Germline CDR1 LNHDA, CDR2 SQIVND (reference sequence). Trimming took off 3 bases at V and 3 bases at J, with 17 bases between the two ends. The CDR3 reads CASSILGTRPDTGELFF. The CDR3 coding sequence is TGTGCCAGTAGTATCCTTGGAACCCGACCCGACACCGGGGAGCTGTTTTTT.

This clonotype was seen more than once but under ten times. The chain combines TRBV12-3 or TRBV12-4 with TRBJ1-6; 11 positions agree with TRBD1. CDR3 length: 14 amino acids. Germline trimming cut 6 bases from V and 10 bases from J; bases unmatched to any gene: 5. CDR3 residues: CASSHGQGASPLHF. DNA for the CDR3: TGTGCCAGCAGCCATGGACAGGGGGCATCACCCCTCCACTTT.

The V call is TRBV5-1, the J call TRBJ2-2; TRBD1 is a possible D gene (6 bases). Germline V gene data show CDR1 as SGHRS and CDR2 as YFSETQ. The CDR3 length is 18 residues. The V and J ends lost 2 bases and 6 bases respectively, with 23 bases between them. The CDR3 nucleotides are TGCGCCAGCAGCTTAACAATCAGGGGTCCCCCTCCCCCCGGGGAGCTGTTTTTT. As protein: CASSLTIRGPPPPGELFF.

The chain has TRBV5-6 and TRBJ1-1, with no clear D. The CDR3 is 16 residues long. CDR1 is SGHDT, CDR2 YYEEEE, per germline. V shed 0 bases and J shed 7 bases, with 19 bases lying between them. CDR3 sequence reads: CASSLAGLGRSDEAFF. The CDR3 nucleotides read TGTGCCAGCAGCTTGGCTGGTTTGGGCAGGAGCGATGAAGCTTTCTTT.

This clonotype appeared many times. The chain links TRBV19 to TRBJ1-2; unclear D gene. Germline V gene lookup returns CDR1 LNHDA and CDR2 SQIVND (reference sequence). Deletions cut 5 bases from V and 5 bases from J, with 12 bases between. CDR3 size: 13 residues. The DNA for the CDR3 is TGTGCCAGTAGTCCCGATTCCTTGTATGGCTACACCTTC. Encoded protein: CASSPDSLYGYTF. Looking up the rest from reference TRBV19 and TRBJ1-2 gives the full variable domain: DGGITQSPKYLFRKEGQNVTLSCEQNLNHDAMYWYRQDPGQGLRLIYYSQIVNDFQKGDIAEGYSVSREKKESFPLTVTSAQKNPTAFYLCASSPDSLYGYTFGSGTRLTVV.

The chain has TRBV14 and TRBJ1-1; D is unresolved. V was shortened by 0 bases and J by 3 bases, with 8 bases between the two germline ends. CDR3 length: 14 amino acids. Per the germline V gene, CDR1 is SGHDN and CDR2 is FVKESK. CDR3 sequence reads: CASSQEAGYTEAFF. For the CDR3, the DNA is TGTGCCAGCAGCCAAGAGGCAGGATACACTGAAGCTTTCTTT.

This clonotype was picked up a small number of times. The V and J genes are TRBV30 and TRBJ2-7, with TRBD1 identical over 9 bases. Per the germline V gene, CDR1 is GTSNPN and CDR2 is SVGIG (reference sequence). With 1 base clipped from V and 4 bases from J, the junction kept 8 bases outside the gene matches. The CDR3 runs 15 residues. DNA of the CDR3: TGTGCCTGGAGTGCCCCAAGGACAGGGGTGTACGAGCAGTACTTC. Encoded protein: CAWSAPRTGVYEQYF.

This clonotype appeared a few times. The CDR3 is CATSRAGKGATNEKLFF. For the CDR3, the DNA is TGTGCCACCAGCAGAGCCGGCAAGGGGGCAACTAATGAAAAACTGTTTTTT. The chain links TRBV15 to TRBJ1-4, with D perhaps TRBD1 (6 bases). Looked up from germline, CDR1 is LNHNV and CDR2 is YYDKDF (reference sequence). The CDR3 length is 17 residues. Trimming cost V 1 base and J 0 bases, with 12 bases left between them.

This clonotype was seen only a few times. The gene calls are TRBV7-9 and TRBJ2-5; either TRBD1 or TRBD2 may fit D (5 bases each). The CDR3 spans 15 residues. The V end was cut by 5 bases, the J end by 5 bases, with 18 bases between. Germline CDR1 is SEHNR and CDR2 is FQNEAQ (reference sequence). CDR3 region: CASSRQTSRGETQYF. For the CDR3, the DNA is TGTGCCAGCAGCCGACAGACAAGCCGCGGGGAGACCCAGTACTTC. The full variable domain, rest sourced from reference TRBV7-9 and TRBJ2-5, is DTGVSQNPRHKITKRGQNVTFRCDPISEHNRLYWYRQTLGQGPEFLTYFQNEAQLEKSRLLSDRFSAERPKGSFSTLEIQRTEQGDSAMYLCASSRQTSRGETQYFGPGTRLLVL.

The CDR3 is CASSSDLRGYNEQFF. The CDR3 nucleotides are TGTGCCAGCAGCTCCGACCTAAGGGGGTACAATGAGCAGTTCTTC. The V and J genes are TRBV7-2 and TRBJ2-1, with D possibly TRBD1 on 6 matching bases. This CDR3 is built from 15 residues. CDR1 SGHTA and CDR2 FQGNSA come from the germline V gene. V was trimmed by 4 bases and J by 4 bases, leaving 14 bases between them. Together with reference TRBV7-2 and TRBJ2-1, the CDR3 gives the full variable domain: GAGVSQSPSNKVTEKGKDVELRCDPISGHTALYWYRQSLGQGLEFLIYFQGNSAPDKSGLPSDRFSAERTGGSVSTLTIQRTQQEDSAVYLCASSSDLRGYNEQFFGPGTRLTVL.

This chain joins TRBV5-1 and TRBJ1-1, with D possibly TRBD1 on 6 matching bases. Trimming took 4 bases from V and 4 from J, leaving 17 bases between them. In germline, CDR1 is SGHRS, CDR2 YFSETQ. This CDR3 has 15 amino acids. CDR3 in amino acids: CASSDVGGTVTEAFF. CDR3 coding DNA: TGCGCCAGCAGCGACGTAGGGGGGACGGTCACTGAAGCTTTCTTT.

The V gene is TRBV27, the J gene TRBJ2-7; D possibly corresponds to TRBD1 (5 bases). Per the germline V gene, CDR1 is MNHEY and CDR2 is SMNVEV (reference sequence). The CDR3 extends over 11 amino acids. The V end was cut by 3 bases, the J end by 7 bases, with 7 bases between. CDR3 bases: TGTGCCAGCAGTTTCAAGGGGGAGCAGTACTTC. Residues: CASSFKGEQYF.

In this sample, this clonotype turned up once. One end of the junction varies from germline; a read error may be responsible. The V and J genes are TRBV6-5 and TRBJ2-7; 7 bases align to TRBD2. CDR3 length: 15 amino acids. Per the germline V gene, CDR1 is MNHEY and CDR2 is SVGAGI. The chain's CDR3 is CASSYGGGSSYEQHF. The CDR3 bases are TGTGCCAGCAGTTACGGGGGGGGGTCCTCCTACGAGCAGCACTTC.

The chain combines TRBV6-5 with TRBJ2-3; D not certain. The V gene's germline CDR1 is MNHEY and CDR2 SVGAGI. Trimming cost V 7 bases and J 5 bases, with 16 bases left between them. CDR3 length equals 14 residues. The CDR3 nucleotides are TGTGCCAGCATTGACCTATCCGACTTAGATACGCAGTATTTT. It encodes CASIDLSDLDTQYF.

The J gene is TRBJ2-1, the V gene TRBV4-3; TRBD1 matches at 8 bases. Trimming took 1 base from V and 2 from J; bases not matched to a gene: 7. Per the germline V gene, CDR1 is LGHNA and CDR2 is YSLEER. The CDR3 consists of 17 residues. In DNA, the CDR3 is TGCGCCAGCAGCCAAGCCCTGGACAGGGAAACCTACAATGAGCAGTTCTTC. As protein: CASSQALDRETYNEQFF.

This clonotype was detected many times. The V and J genes are TRBV7-2 and TRBJ1-1; D possibly corresponds to TRBD1 (5 bases). The CDR3 spans 14 residues. In germline, CDR1 is SGHTA, CDR2 FQGNSA. The V and J ends lost 3 bases and 1 base respectively, with 9 bases between them. The CDR3 sequence: CASSFTGRNTEAFF. The CDR3 region has the DNA TGTGCCAGCAGCTTTACAGGCCGGAACACTGAAGCTTTCTTT.

This clonotype turned up a few times. The chain employs TRBV24-1 and TRBJ2-7; D unclear. Trimming removed 11 bases from V and 4 bases from J, with 17 bases in between. CDR3 length: 13 amino acids. CDR1 is KGHDR and CDR2 is SFDVKD in the germline V gene. CDR3 coding DNA: TGTGCCATTCGATCGGTCCCGCGTTACGAGCAGTACTTC. This gives the protein CAIRSVPRYEQYF.

This chain links TRBV12-3 or TRBV12-4 with TRBJ2-1, with D tentatively TRBD1 or TRBD2 (5 bases each). V was pared by 6 bases and J by 9 bases, with 9 bases between. This CDR3 has 11 amino acids. As DNA, the CDR3 is TGTGCCAGCAGACGGGACGTTGAGCAGTTCTTC. The encoded protein is CASRRDVEQFF.

This chain uses TRBV2 with TRBJ2-4; D is unresolved. CDR1 SNHLY and CDR2 FYNNEI come from the germline V gene. V gave up 6 bases and J gave up 1 base, with 7 bases separating them. CDR3 size: 13 residues. The CDR3 loop is CASRPKAKNIQYF. The CDR3, as DNA: TGTGCCAGCAGGCCGAAGGCCAAAAACATTCAGTACTTC. Looking up the rest from reference TRBV2 and TRBJ2-4 gives the full variable domain: EPEVTQTPSHQVTQMGQEVILRCVPISNHLYFYWYRQILGQKVEFLVSFYNNEISEKSEIFDDQFSVERPDGSNFTLKIRSTKLEDSAMYFCASRPKAKNIQYFGAGTRLSVL.

This rearrangement joins TRBV6-1 to TRBJ1-1; tentatively, D is TRBD1 (6 bases). V dropped 8 bases and J dropped 10 bases, with 14 bases sitting between them. This CDR3 contains 11 residues. In germline, CDR1 is MNHNS, CDR2 SASEGT. The DNA of the CDR3 is TGTGCCAGCCTTTTACAGGGTGGAGCTTTCTTT. Its protein product is CASLLQGGAFF.

DNA of the CDR3: TGTGCCATCAGTGAGCCGACAGTGAACACTGAAGCTTTCTTT. Translating it yields CAISEPTVNTEAFF. J is TRBJ1-1 and V is TRBV10-3, with D perhaps matching TRBD1 (5 bases). The CDR3 consists of 14 residues. The germline V gene encodes CDR1 ENHRY and CDR2 SYGVKD. Trimming took off 2 bases at V and 0 bases at J, with 7 bases between the two ends.

V and J are TRBV11-2 and TRBJ1-4; 7 nucleotides line up with TRBD1. The V segment lost 5 bases and the J segment 5 bases; nucleotides outside the gene matches: 11. The CDR3 contains 16 residues. Germline V CDR1 and CDR2: SGHAT, FQNNGV. Here the CDR3 DNA reads TGTGCCAGCAGCCCGACAGGGAAATACCAAAATGAAAAACTGTTTTTT. Protein product: CASSPTGKYQNEKLFF.

V is TRBV6-1 and J is TRBJ1-4; 8 bases agree with TRBD1. The germline V gene encodes CDR1 MNHNS and CDR2 SASEGT. J lost 5 bases, V lost 0 bases, and 5 bases had no gene match. The CDR3 is made up of 16 amino acids. CDR3 in amino acids: CASSEALGQGNEKLFF. The CDR3 DNA reads TGTGCCAGCAGTGAAGCGCTTGGACAGGGCAATGAAAAACTGTTTTTT.

This clonotype has just a few counts. The V gene is TRBV4-1, the J gene TRBJ2-7; D possibly corresponds to TRBD2 (5 bases). This CDR3 spans 15 amino acids. Per germline, CDR1 MGHRA and CDR2 YSYEKL. The V gene lost 9 bases and the J gene lost 4 bases, with 22 bases spanning the gap. CDR3 sequence reads: CASTPRAPSTYEQYF. The CDR3 DNA reads TGCGCCAGTACGCCGAGGGCACCCTCGACTTACGAGCAGTACTTC.

The chain is built from TRBV6-6 and TRBJ2-3; maybe TRBD2 (7 bases). CDR3 length equals 14 residues. In germline, CDR1 is MNHNY, CDR2 SVGAGI (reference sequence). Between the trimmed V and J ends, which lost 10 bases and 1 base, there was a span of 15 bases. CDR3 nucleotide sequence: TGTGCCACCAGAGGGGGGGGAGGCACAGATACGCAGTATTTT. Its translation is CATRGGGGTDTQYF.

This chain joins TRBV4-3 and TRBJ1-6, with TRBD1 as a possible D gene (5 bases). The CDR3 length is 16 residues. Germline CDR1 and CDR2: LGHNA and YSLEER. V was shortened by 0 bases and J by 9 bases, with 15 bases between the two germline ends. The CDR3 sequence is CASSQDREGRGSPLHF. In nucleotides, the CDR3 is TGCGCCAGCAGCCAAGATCGGGAGGGAAGGGGTTCACCCCTCCACTTT.

There are a few counts of this clonotype. The CDR3 DNA sequence: TGTGCCAGTAGTATTGAGGGGGGAACACCGGGGCGGCATTTT. It is translated as CASSIEGGTPGRHF. The chain links TRBV19 to TRBJ1-5; a possible D gene is TRBD1 (6 bases). With 3 bases removed from V and 15 bases from J, the gap between germline ends came to 21 bases. The CDR3 is made up of 14 amino acids. Germline V CDR1 and CDR2: LNHDA, SQIVND (reference sequence).